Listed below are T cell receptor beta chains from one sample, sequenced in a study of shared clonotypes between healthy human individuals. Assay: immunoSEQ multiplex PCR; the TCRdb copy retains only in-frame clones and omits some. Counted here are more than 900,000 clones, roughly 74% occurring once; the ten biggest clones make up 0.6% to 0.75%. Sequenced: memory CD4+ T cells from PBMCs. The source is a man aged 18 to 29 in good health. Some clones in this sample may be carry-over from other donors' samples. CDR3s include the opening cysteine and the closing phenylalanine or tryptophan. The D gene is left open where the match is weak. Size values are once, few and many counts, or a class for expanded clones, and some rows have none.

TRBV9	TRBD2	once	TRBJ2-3	CASSVVSGVPGITQYF	TGTGCCAGCAGCGTAGTTAGCGGGGTCCCCGGTATCACGCAGTATTTT
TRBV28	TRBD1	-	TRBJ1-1	CASSSPTGGNVRAFF	TGTGCCAGCAGTTCTCCAACAGGGGGAAATGTTCGAGCTTTCTTT
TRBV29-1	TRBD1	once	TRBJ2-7	CSVGDRGRGSYEQYF	TGCAGCGTTGGGGACAGGGGGCGCGGGTCCTACGAGCAGTACTTC
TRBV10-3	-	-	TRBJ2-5	CAISMSLILREETQYF	TGTGCCATCAGTATGAGTCTTATTCTAAGAGAAGAGACCCAGTACTTC
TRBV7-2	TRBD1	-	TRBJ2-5	CASSFWGRQGADRETQYF	TGTGCCAGCAGCTTTTGGGGAAGACAGGGGGCCGACCGGGAGACCCAGTACTTC
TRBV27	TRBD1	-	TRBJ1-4	CASSLRQGREKLFF	TGTGCCAGCAGTTTAAGACAGGGCCGGGAAAAACTGTTTTTT
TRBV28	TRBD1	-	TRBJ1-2	CASSRQGQVWRANYGYTF	TGTGCCAGCAGTCGACAAGGACAGGTTTGGCGCGCTAACTATGGCTACACCTTC
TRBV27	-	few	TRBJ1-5	CASPPGLEGGNQPQHF	TGTGCCAGCCCCCCGGGCCTCGAGGGGGGCAATCAGCCCCAGCATTTT
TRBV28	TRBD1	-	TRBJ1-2	CASSWGTAINYGYTF	TGTGCCAGCAGTTGGGGGACAGCAATTAACTATGGCTACACCTTC
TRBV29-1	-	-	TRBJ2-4	CSVEDVLRGKNIQYF	TGCAGCGTTGAAGATGTTTTGCGGGGAAAAAACATTCAGTACTTC
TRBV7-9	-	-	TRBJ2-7	CASSLGAARMEEQYF	TGTGCCAGCAGCTTAGGGGCAGCCCGCATGGAAGAGCAGTACTTC
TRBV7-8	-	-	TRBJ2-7	CASSLGGASWEQYF	TGTGCCAGCAGCTTAGGCGGGGCCTCCTGGGAGCAGTACTTC
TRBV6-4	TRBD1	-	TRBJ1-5	CASRGTGRGPQHF	TGTGCCAGCAGGGGGACAGGTCGGGGGCCCCAGCATTTT
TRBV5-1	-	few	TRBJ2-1	CASSSIPTGSYNEQFF	TGCGCCAGCAGCTCTATACCCACAGGCTCCTACAATGAGCAGTTCTTC
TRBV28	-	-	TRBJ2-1	CASQQSYNEQFF	TGTGCCAGCCAACAGAGCTACAATGAGCAGTTCTTC
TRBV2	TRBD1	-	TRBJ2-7	CASSLGQGALGQYF	TGTGCCAGCAGTTTGGGACAGGGGGCGCTTGGGCAGTACTTC
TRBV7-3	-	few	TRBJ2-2	CASSRDLNTGELFF	TGTGCCAGCAGCCGGGACCTTAACACCGGGGAGCTGTTTTTT
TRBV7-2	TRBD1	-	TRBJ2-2	CASSLGQRNTGELFF	TGTGCCAGCAGCTTGGGACAGAGGAACACCGGGGAGCTGTTTTTT
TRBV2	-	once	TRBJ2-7	CASRARGSSYEQYF	TGTGCCAGCAGAGCTCGGGGGAGCTCCTACGAGCAGTACTTC
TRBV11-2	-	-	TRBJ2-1	CASSLGIASYNEQFF	TGTGCCAGCAGCCTCGGTATAGCCTCCTACAATGAGCAGTTCTTC
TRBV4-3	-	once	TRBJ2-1	CASSQDPGFVERYNEQFF	TGCGCCAGCAGCCAAGATCCGGGGTTCGTTGAACGCTACAATGAGCAGTTCTTC
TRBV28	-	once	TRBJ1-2	CASSFPSYGYTF	TGTGCCAGCAGTTTCCCGTCCTATGGCTACACCTTC
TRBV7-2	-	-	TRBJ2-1	CASSLNRNEQFF	TGTGCCAGCAGCTTAAACCGAAATGAGCAGTTCTTC
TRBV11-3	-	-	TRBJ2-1	CASSSQVGGEQFF	TGTGCCAGCAGCTCTCAAGTGGGCGGTGAGCAGTTCTTC
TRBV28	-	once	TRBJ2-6	CASRGIQGPNVLTF	TGTGCCAGCAGAGGAATCCAGGGGCCCAACGTCCTGACTTTC
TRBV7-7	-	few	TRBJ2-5	CASRSLEPTGTQYF	TGTGCCAGCCGGTCCTTGGAGCCAACGGGGACCCAGTACTTC
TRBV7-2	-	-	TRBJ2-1	CASSLVGSPFF	TGTGCCAGCAGCTTAGTTGGGTCGCCGTTCTTC
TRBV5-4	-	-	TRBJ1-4	CASSLGQNEKLFF	TGTGCCAGCAGCTTGGGGCAGAATGAAAAACTGTTTTTT
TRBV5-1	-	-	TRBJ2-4	CASSPSPGDLAKNIQYF	TGCGCCAGCAGCCCGAGTCCTGGGGATCTAGCCAAAAACATTCAGTACTTC
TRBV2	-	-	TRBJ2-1	CASSRGQNNNEQFF	TGTGCCAGCTCCCGAGGGCAGAATAACAATGAGCAGTTCTTC
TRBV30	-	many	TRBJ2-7	CAWSLGGGDDEQYF	TGTGCCTGGAGTCTGGGGGGGGGCGACGACGAGCAGTACTTC
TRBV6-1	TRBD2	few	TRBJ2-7	CASSVGLGAYEQYF	TGTGCCAGCAGTGTGGGACTAGGCGCCTACGAGCAGTACTTC
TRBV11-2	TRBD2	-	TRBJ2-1	CASSQSGTLADEQFF	TGTGCCAGCAGCCAAAGCGGGACCCTGGCGGATGAGCAGTTCTTC
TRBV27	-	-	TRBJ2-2	CASYDSNTGELFF	TGTGCCAGCTATGACAGCAACACCGGGGAGCTGTTTTTT
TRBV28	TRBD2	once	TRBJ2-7	CASGSSGSNGQYF	TGTGCCAGCGGGTCTAGCGGGAGTAATGGGCAGTACTTC
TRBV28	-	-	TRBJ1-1	CASSLPQARAEAFF	TGTGCCAGCAGTTTGCCCCAGGCTAGGGCTGAAGCTTTCTTT
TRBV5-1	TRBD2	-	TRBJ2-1	CASTWAGENEQFF	TGCGCCAGCACGTGGGCGGGAGAAAATGAGCAGTTCTTC
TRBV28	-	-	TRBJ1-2	CASSLDFGQPEQGYGYTF	TGTGCCAGCAGTTTAGATTTTGGACAGCCGGAGCAGGGCTATGGCTACACCTTC
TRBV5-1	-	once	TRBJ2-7	CASSEVRGAAEQYF	TGCGCCAGCAGCGAGGTCAGGGGGGCGGCCGAGCAGTACTTC
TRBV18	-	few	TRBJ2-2	CASSPDSYTGELFF	TGTGCCAGCTCACCGGACAGCTACACCGGGGAGCTGTTTTTT
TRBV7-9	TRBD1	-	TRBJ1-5	CASSLALNTGASNQPQHF	TGTGCCAGCAGCTTAGCGTTAAACACAGGGGCCAGCAATCAGCCCCAGCATTTT
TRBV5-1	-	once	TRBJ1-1	CASSFGDSEAFF	TGCGCCAGCAGCTTTGGGGACTCTGAAGCTTTCTTT
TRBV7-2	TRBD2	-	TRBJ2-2	CASSLERERELFF	TGTGCCAGCAGCTTGGAGCGGGAGAGGGAGCTGTTTTTT
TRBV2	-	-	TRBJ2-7	CASSGDNTDNEQYF	TGTGCCAGCAGTGGGGACAATACCGACAACGAGCAGTACTTC
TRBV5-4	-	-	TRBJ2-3	CASSLVGGYTDTQYF	TGTGCCAGCAGCTTGGTAGGGGGTTACACAGATACGCAGTATTTT
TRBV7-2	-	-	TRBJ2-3	CASSLDLSYTDTQYF	TGTGCCAGCAGCTTAGATCTTTCCTACACAGATACGCAGTATTTT
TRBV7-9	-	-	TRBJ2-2	CASSLLFTAPNTGELFF	TGTGCCAGCAGCTTACTTTTTACAGCCCCGAACACCGGGGAGCTGTTTTTT
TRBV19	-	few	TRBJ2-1	CASRPTAASSYNEQFF	TGTGCCAGTAGACCCACAGCTGCGAGCTCCTACAATGAGCAGTTCTTC